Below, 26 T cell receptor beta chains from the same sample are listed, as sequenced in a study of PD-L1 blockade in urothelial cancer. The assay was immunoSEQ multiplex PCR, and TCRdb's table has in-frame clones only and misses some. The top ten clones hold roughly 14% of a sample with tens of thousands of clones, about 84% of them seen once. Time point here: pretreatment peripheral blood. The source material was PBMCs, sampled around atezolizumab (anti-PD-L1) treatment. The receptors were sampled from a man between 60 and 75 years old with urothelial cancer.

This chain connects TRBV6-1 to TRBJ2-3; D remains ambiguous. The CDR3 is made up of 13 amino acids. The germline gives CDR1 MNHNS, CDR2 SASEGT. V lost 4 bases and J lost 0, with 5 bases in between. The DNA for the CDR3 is TGTGCCAGCAGTGTGCAGAGCACAGATACGCAGTATTTT. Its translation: CASSVQSTDTQYF.

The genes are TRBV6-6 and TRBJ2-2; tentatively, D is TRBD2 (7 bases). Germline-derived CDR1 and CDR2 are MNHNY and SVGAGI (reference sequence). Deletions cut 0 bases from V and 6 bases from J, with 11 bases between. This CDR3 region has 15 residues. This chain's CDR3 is CASSYSRGAAGELFF. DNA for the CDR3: TGTGCCAGCAGTTACTCACGGGGGGCCGCCGGGGAGCTGTTTTTT.

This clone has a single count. The CDR3 region has the DNA TGTGCCAGCAGCTTAGAAGGGGGTCCCGGGGAGCTGTTTTTT. It codes for CASSLEGGPGELFF. V and J are TRBV11-3 and TRBJ2-2, with a tentative D call TRBD1 (6 bases). V lost 0 bases, J lost 6 bases, and 8 bases lay in between. This CDR3 region has 14 residues. CDR1 and CDR2 (germline): SGHNT, YENEEA. Variable domain in full (rest from reference TRBV11-3 and TRBJ2-2): EAGVVQSPRYKIIEKKQPVAFWCNPISGHNTLYWYLQNLGQGPELLIRYENEEAVDDSQLPKDRFSAERLKGVDSTLKIQPAELGDSAVYLCASSLEGGPGELFFGEGSRLTVL.

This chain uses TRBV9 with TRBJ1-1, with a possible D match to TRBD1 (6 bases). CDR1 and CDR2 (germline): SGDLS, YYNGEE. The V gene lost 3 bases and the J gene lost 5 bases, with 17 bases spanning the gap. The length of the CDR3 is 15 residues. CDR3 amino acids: CASSAQDQGRTEAFF. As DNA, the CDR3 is TGTGCCAGCAGCGCCCAAGACCAGGGGCGGACTGAAGCTTTCTTT.

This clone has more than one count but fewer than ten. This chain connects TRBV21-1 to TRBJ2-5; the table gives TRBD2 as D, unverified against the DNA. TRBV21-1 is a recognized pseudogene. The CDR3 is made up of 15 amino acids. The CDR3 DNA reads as TGTGCCACCGAAGGGACTAGCGGGCACCAAGAGACCCAGTACTTC. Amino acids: CATEGTSGHQETQYF.

CDR3 coding DNA: TGTGCCTCCAGGAGGGGGGGGGCGAGTTCACCCCTCCACTTT. Translating it yields CASRRGGASSPLHF. This chain uses TRBV6-5 with TRBJ1-6; possible D gene TRBD1, 6 bases. Trimming took off 11 bases at V and 9 bases at J, with 20 bases between the two ends. The CDR3 covers 14 residues. The germline V gene encodes CDR1 MNHEY and CDR2 SVGAGI.

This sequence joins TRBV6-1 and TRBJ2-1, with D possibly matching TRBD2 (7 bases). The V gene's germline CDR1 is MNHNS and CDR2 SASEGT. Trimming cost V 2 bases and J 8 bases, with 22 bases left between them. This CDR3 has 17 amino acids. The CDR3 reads CASSERRGRGERDEQFF. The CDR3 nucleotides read TGTGCCAGCAGTGAAAGGAGGGGGAGGGGGGAAAGGGATGAGCAGTTCTTC.

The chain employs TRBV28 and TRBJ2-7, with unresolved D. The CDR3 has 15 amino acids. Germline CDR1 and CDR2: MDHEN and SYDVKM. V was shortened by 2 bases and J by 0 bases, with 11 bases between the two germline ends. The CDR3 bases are TGTGCCAGCAGTTTAGATTCCAGGTTCTCCTACGAGCAGTACTTC. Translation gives CASSLDSRFSYEQYF.

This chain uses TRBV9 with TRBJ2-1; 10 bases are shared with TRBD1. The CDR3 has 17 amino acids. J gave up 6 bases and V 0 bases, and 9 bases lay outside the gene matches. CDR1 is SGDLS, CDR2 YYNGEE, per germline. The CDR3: CASSVGDRGLYGNEQFF. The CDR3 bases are TGTGCCAGCAGCGTAGGGGACAGGGGTTTGTACGGCAATGAGCAGTTCTTC.

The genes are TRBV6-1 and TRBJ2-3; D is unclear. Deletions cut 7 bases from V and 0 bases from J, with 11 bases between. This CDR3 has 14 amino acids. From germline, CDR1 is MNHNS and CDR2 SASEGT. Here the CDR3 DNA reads TGTGCCAGCAAGTATAGCCCTAGCACAGATACGCAGTATTTT. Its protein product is CASKYSPSTDTQYF.

The CDR3 DNA is TGTGCCACCAGCAGAGATCGTAGCGGACGGGAGCAGTACTTC. As protein: CATSRDRSGREQYF. The rearrangement links TRBV15 to TRBJ2-7, with D perhaps TRBD2 (6 bases). Germline CDR1 is LNHNV and CDR2 is YYDKDF (reference sequence). The CDR3 length is 14 residues. V was cut by 0 bases and J by 7 bases, with 13 bases left in between.

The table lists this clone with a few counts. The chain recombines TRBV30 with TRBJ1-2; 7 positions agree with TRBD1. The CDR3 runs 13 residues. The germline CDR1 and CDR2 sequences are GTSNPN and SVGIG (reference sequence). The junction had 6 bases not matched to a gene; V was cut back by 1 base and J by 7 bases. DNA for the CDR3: TGTGCCTGGAGTGAACTTAGGGGGCTTGGCTACACCTTC. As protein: CAWSELRGLGYTF.

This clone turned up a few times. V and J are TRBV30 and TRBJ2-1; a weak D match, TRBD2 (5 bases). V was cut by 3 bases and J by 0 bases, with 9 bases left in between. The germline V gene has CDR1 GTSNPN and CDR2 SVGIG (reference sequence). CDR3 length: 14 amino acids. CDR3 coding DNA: TGTGCCTGGAGGGGAGATAACTCCTACAATGAGCAGTTCTTC. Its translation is CAWRGDNSYNEQFF.

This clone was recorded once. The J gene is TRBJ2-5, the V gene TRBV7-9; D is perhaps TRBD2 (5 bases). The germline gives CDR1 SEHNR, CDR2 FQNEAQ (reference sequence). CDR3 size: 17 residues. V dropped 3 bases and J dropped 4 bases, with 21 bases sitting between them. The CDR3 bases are TGTGCCAGCAGCTTTAGAGATCCGTATAGCGTGTTAGAGACCCAGTACTTC. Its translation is CASSFRDPYSVLETQYF.

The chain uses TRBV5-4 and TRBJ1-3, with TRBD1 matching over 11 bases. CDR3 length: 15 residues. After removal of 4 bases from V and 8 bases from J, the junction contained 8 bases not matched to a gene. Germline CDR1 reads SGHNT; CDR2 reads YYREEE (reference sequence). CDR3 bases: TGTGCCAGCAGCAGACCCGGACAGGGGGCGGACACCATATATTTT. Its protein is CASSRPGQGADTIYF. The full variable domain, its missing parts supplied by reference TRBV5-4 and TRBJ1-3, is ETGVTQSPTHLIKTRGQQVTLRCSSQSGHNTVSWYQQALGQGPQFIFQYYREEENGRGNFPPRFSGLQFPNYSSELNVNALELDDSALYLCASSRPGQGADTIYFGEGSWLTVV.

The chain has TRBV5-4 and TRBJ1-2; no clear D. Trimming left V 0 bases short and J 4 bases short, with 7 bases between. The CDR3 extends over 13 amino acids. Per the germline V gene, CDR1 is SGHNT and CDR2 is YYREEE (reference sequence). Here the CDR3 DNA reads TGTGCCAGCAGCTTGGCCGGGATCTATGGCTACACCTTC. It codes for CASSLAGIYGYTF.

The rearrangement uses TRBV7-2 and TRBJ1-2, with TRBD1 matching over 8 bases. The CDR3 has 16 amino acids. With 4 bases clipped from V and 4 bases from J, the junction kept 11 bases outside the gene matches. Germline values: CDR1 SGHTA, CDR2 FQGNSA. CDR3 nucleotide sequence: TGTGCCAGCAGCTCATATAGGGACAGGAGACGCTATGGCTACACCTTC. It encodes CASSSYRDRRRYGYTF.

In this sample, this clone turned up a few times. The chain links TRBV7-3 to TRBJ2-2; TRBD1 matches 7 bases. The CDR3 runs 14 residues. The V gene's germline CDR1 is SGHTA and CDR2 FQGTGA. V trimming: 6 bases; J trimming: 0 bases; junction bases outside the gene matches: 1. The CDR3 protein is CASRQGPNTGELFF. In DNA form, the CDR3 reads TGTGCCAGCAGACAGGGGCCGAACACCGGGGAGCTGTTTTTT.

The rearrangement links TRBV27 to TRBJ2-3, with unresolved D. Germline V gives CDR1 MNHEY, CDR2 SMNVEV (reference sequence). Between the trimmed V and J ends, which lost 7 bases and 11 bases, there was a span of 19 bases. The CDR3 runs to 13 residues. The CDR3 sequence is CASISFAASLQYF. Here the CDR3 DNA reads TGTGCCAGCATATCCTTTGCGGCATCCCTGCAGTATTTT.

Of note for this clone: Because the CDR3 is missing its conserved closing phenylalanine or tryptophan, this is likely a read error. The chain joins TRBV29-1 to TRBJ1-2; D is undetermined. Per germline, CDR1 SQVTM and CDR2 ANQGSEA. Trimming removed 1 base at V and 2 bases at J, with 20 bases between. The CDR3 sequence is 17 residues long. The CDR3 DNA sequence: TGCAGCGTTGAAGTACCACCGCGACCTTTACGGAACTATGGCTACACCTCC. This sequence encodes CSVEVPPRPLRNYGYTS.

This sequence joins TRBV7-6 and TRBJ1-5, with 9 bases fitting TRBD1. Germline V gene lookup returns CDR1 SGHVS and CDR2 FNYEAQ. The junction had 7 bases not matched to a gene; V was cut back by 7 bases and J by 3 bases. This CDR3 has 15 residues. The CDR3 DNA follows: TGTGCCAGCACCTCCGGGACAGGGTACAATCAGCCCCAGCATTTT. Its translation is CASTSGTGYNQPQHF.

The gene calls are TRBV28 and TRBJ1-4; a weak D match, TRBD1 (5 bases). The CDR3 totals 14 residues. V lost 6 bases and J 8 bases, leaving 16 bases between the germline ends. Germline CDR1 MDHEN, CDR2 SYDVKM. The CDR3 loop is CASRGIRVGEKLFF. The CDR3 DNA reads TGTGCCAGCAGAGGCATCAGGGTAGGGGAAAAACTGTTTTTT.

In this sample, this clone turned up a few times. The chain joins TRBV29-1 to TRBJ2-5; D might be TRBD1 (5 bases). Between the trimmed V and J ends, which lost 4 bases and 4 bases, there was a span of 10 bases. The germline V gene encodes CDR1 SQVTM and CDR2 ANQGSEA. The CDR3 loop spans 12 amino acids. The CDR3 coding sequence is TGCAGCGTTGGGGCCAGGGCAGAGACCCAGTACTTC. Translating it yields CSVGARAETQYF.

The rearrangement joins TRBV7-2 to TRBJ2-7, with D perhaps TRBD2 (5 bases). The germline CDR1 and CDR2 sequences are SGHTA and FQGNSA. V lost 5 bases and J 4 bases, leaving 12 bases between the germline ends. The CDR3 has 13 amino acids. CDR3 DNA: TGTGCCAGCAGCCCGGGGTATACTTACGAGCAGTACTTC. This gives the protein CASSPGYTYEQYF.

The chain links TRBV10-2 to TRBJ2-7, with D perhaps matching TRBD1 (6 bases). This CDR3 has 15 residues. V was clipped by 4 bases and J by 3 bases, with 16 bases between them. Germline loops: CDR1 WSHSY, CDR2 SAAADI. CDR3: CASSGWGTRNYEQYF. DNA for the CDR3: TGCGCCAGCAGTGGATGGGGGACAAGGAACTACGAGCAGTACTTC.

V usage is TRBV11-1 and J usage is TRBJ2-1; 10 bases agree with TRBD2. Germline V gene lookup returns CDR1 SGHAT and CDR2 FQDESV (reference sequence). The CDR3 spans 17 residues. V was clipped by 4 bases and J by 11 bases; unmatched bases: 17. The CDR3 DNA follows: TGTGCCAGCAGCTCCTACTCCGGCGCTAGCGGGAGTCTGAAGCAGTTCTTC. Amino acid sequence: CASSSYSGASGSLKQFF.